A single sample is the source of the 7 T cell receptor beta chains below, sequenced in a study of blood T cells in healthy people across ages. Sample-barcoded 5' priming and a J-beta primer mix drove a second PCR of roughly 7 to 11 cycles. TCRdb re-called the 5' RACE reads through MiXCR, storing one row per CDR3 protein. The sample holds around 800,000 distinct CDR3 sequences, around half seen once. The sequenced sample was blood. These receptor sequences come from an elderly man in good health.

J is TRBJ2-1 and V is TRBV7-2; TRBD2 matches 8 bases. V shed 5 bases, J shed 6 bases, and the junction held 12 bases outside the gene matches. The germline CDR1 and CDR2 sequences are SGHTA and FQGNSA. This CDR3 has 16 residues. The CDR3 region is CASSLRTGGPGNEQFF. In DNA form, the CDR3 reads TGTGCCAGCAGCCTCAGGACGGGAGGGCCGGGCAATGAGCAGTTCTTC.

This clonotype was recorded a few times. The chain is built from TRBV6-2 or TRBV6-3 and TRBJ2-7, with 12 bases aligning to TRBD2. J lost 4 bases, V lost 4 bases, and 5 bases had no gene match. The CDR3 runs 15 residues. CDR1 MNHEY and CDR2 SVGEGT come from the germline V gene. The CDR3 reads CASSFALAGGYEQYF. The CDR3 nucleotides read TGTGCCAGCAGTTTCGCACTAGCGGGAGGATACGAGCAGTACTTC.

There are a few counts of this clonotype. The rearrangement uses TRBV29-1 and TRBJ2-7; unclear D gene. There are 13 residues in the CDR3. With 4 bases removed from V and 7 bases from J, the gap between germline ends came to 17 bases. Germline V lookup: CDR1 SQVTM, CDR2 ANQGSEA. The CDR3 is CSVGQVSQNEQYF. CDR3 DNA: TGCAGCGTTGGGCAGGTCAGTCAAAATGAGCAGTACTTC.

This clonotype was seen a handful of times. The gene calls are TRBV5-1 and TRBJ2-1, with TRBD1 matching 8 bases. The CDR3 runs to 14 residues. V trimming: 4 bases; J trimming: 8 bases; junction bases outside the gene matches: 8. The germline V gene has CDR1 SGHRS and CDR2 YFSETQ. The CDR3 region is CASSVDRATDEQFF. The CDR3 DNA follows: TGCGCCAGCAGCGTGGACAGGGCTACGGATGAGCAGTTCTTC.

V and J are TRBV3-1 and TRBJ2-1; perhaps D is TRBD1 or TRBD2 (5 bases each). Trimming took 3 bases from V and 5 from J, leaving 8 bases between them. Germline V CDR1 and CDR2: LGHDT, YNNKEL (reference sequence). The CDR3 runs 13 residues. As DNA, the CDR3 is TGTGCCAGCAGCCAGAGGGGCCACAATGAGCAGTTCTTC. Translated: CASSQRGHNEQFF.

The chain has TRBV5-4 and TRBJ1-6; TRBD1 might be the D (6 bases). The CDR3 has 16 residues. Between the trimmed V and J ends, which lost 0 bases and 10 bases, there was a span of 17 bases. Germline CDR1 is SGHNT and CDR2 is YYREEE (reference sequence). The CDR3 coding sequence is TGTGCCAGCAGCTTGGCTGGCAGGGGAAAGGACTCACCCCTCCACTTT. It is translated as CASSLAGRGKDSPLHF.

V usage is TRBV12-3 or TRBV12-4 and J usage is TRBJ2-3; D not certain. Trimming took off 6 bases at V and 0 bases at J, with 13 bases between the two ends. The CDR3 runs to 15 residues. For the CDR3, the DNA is TGTGCCAGCAGCAGTTATCGCGATAGCACAGATACGCAGTATTTT. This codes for CASSSYRDSTDTQYF.